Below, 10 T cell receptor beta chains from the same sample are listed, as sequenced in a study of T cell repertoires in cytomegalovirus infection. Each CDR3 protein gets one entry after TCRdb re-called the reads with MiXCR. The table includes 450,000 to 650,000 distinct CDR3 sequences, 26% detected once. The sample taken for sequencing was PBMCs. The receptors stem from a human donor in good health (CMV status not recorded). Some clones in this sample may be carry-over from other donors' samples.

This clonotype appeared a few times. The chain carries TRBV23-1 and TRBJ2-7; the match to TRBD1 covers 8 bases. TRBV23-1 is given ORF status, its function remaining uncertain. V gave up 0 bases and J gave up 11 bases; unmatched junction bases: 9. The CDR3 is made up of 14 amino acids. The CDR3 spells CASSQSNSRQGKYV. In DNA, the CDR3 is TGCGCCAGCAGTCAATCAAACAGCCGACAGGGGAAGTACGTC.

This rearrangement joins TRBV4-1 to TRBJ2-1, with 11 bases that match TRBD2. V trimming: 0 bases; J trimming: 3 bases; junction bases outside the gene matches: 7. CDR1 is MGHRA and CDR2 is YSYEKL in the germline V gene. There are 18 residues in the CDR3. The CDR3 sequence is CASSQETSGRGVYNEQFF. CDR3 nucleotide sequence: TGCGCCAGCAGCCAAGAAACTAGCGGGAGAGGGGTCTACAATGAGCAGTTCTTC.

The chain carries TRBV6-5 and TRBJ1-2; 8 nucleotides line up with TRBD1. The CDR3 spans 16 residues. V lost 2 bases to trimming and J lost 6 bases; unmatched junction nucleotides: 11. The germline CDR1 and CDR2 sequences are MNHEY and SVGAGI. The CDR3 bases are TGTGCCAGCAGTTACGGAGCAGGGGGCAGGGTGGATGGCTACACCTTC. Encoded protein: CASSYGAGGRVDGYTF.

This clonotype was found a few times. The CDR3 is CASSEVAGGTDTQYF. In DNA form, the CDR3 reads TGTGCCAGCAGTGAAGTGGCGGGAGGCACAGATACGCAGTATTTT. The rearrangement uses TRBV6-1 and TRBJ2-3, with 7 bases matching TRBD2. There are 15 residues in the CDR3. V shed 1 base and J 1 base; nucleotides not matched to a gene: 2. Germline values: CDR1 MNHNS, CDR2 SASEGT.

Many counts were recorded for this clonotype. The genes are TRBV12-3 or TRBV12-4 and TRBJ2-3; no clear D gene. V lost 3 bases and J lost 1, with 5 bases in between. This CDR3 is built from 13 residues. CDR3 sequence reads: CASSFHGTDTQYF. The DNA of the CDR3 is TGTGCCAGCAGTTTCCACGGCACAGATACGCAGTATTTT.

CDR3 bases: TGTGCCAGCAGCTCGACGGAATACAATGAGCAGTTCTTC. Translated: CASSSTEYNEQFF. This chain joins TRBV3-1 and TRBJ2-1, with D hard to call. This CDR3 contains 13 residues. Looked up from germline, CDR1 is LGHDT and CDR2 is YNNKEL (reference sequence). The V end lost 5 bases, the J end lost 4 bases, and 9 bases lay between the germline ends.

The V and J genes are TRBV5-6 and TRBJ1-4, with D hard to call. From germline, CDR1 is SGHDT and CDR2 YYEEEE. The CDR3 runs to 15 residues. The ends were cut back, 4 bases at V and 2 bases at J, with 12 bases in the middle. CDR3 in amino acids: CASSAGWATNEKLFF. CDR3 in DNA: TGTGCCAGCAGCGCCGGGTGGGCCACTAATGAAAAACTGTTTTTT.

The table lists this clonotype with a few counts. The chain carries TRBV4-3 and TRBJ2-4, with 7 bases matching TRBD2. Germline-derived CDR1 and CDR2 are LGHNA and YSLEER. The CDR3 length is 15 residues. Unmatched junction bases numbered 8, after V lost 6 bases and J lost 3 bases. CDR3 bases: TGCGCCAGCAGTAACGGGAGGCTGAACAAAAACATTCAGTACTTC. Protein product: CASSNGRLNKNIQYF.

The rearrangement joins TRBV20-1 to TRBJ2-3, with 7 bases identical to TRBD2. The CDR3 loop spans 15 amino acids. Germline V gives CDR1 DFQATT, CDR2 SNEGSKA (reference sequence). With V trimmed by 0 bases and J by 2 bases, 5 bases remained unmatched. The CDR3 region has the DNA TGCAGTGCTAGAGATTCAAGCGGGGCCACAGATACGCAGTATTTT. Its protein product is CSARDSSGATDTQYF.

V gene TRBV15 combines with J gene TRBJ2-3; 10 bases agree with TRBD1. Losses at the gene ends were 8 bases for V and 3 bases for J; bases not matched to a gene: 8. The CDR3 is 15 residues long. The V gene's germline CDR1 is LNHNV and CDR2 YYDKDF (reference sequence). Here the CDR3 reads CATCRDRGTTDTQYF. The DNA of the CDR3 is TGTGCCACCTGCCGGGACAGGGGAACGACAGATACGCAGTATTTT.